This T cell receptor (beta chain) was identified in a study of CD8 T cells in Susac syndrome. Regarding the study as a whole: That the number of individuals in its TCR sequencing and HLA analysis was relatively small was acknowledged by the study.

Regarding this clonotype: Antigen unknown.

Roughly 0.45 to 1 ug RNA was reverse transcribed with random hexamers. Multiplex PCR with immunoSEQ amplified the TCR beta CDR3 across 54 Vbeta and 13 Jbeta. In TCRdb, the immunoSEQ multiplex PCR reads were re-called with MiXCR into one record per CDR3 protein. The sample contains about 150,000 distinct CDR3 sequences, about 95% of which appear only once. TCR beta sequences were obtained from blood CD8+ and CD4+ T cells. Negative isolation yielded CD4+ and CD8+ T cells, and FACS enriched TEMRA cells. Source material: CD8+ T cells from PBMCs. The sequence derives from a human donor with multiple sclerosis.

The CDR3 region is CATSDRLNTEAFF. For the CDR3, the DNA is TGTGCCACCAGCGACAGGTTGAACACTGAAGCTTTCTTT. The rearrangement links TRBV15 to TRBJ1-1; D may be TRBD1 (6 bases). Germline values: CDR1 LNHNV, CDR2 YYDKDF (reference sequence). Trimming removed 5 bases at V and 0 bases at J, with 7 bases between. The CDR3 totals 13 residues.